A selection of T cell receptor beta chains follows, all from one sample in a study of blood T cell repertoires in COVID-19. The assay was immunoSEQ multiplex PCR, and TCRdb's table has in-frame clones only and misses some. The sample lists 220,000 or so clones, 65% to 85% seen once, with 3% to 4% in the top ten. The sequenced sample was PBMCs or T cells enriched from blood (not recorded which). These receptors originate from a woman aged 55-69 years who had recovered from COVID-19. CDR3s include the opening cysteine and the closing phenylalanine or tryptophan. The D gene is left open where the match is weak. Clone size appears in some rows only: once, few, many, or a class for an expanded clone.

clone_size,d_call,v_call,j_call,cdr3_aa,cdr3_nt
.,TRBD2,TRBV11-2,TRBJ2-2,CASSLWRGGTGELFF,TGTGCCAGCAGCTTATGGCGGGGGGGAACCGGGGAGCTGTTTTTT
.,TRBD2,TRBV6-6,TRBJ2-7,CASSYTTGGTYEQYF,TGTGCCAGCAGTTACACCACGGGAGGTACCTACGAGCAGTACTTC
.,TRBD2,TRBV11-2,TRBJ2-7,CASSFGLAGRFYEQYF,TGTGCCAGCAGCTTCGGACTAGCGGGGAGGTTCTACGAGCAGTACTTC
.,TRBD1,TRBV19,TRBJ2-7,CASIQTGGVEQYF,TGTGCCAGTATTCAGACAGGGGGCGTCGAGCAGTACTTC
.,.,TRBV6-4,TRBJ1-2,CASTLPSRAMDYGYTF,TGTGCCAGCACCCTTCCATCGCGGGCAATGGACTATGGCTACACCTTC
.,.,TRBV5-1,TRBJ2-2,CASSLNRDLGELFF,TGCGCCAGCAGCTTGAACAGGGATTTGGGGGAGCTGTTTTTT
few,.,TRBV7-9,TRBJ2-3,CASSAVGAADTQYF,TGTGCCAGCAGCGCCGTAGGGGCGGCAGATACGCAGTATTTT
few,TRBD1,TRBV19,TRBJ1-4,CASSMNRGNEKLFF,TGTGCCAGTAGTATGAACAGGGGGAATGAAAAACTGTTTTTT
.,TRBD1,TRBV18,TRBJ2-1,CASSPEGTVNEQFF,TGTGCCAGCTCACCCGAAGGGACAGTCAATGAGCAGTTCTTC
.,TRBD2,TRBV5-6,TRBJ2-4,CASSWEGRDIQYF,TGTGCCAGCAGCTGGGAGGGTCGGGACATTCAGTACTTC